The rows below give T cell receptor beta chains drawn from one sample of a study of metastatic and nonmetastatic thyroid tumors. TCRdb ran MiXCR on the PCR reads. This table has about 38,000 clones, roughly 45% appearing once. The sample was tumor tissue. The receptors originated from a male donor with papillary thyroid cancer or a benign thyroid nodule (not recorded which). Some clones in this sample may be carry-over from other donors' samples. The CDR3 runs from the conserved cysteine through the conserved F or W. The D gene is left open where the match is weak. Clone sizes are given selectively: once, few, many, or a class where the clone is expanded.

v_call	clone_size	d_call	cdr3_length	j_call	cdr3_aa	cdr3_nt
TRBV4-1	-	-	12	TRBJ1-2	CASSQEAGGYTF	TGCGCCAGCAGCCAAGAGGCAGGAGGCTACACCTTC
TRBV20-1	-	-	15	TRBJ1-3	CSARDQEGTRNTIYF	TGCAGTGCTAGAGATCAGGAGGGGACCCGAAACACCATATATTTT
TRBV25-1	-	TRBD2	15	TRBJ2-5	CASSDPAGGVETQYF	TGTGCCAGCAGTGACCCAGCGGGAGGGGTAGAGACCCAGTACTTC
TRBV19	-	-	13	TRBJ2-7	CASSIQISYEQYF	TGTGCCAGTAGTATACAGATCTCCTACGAGCAGTACTTC
TRBV6-1	-	-	14	TRBJ1-6	CASSFPFYNSPLHF	TGTGCCAGCAGTTTCCCCTTTTATAATTCACCCCTCCACTTT
TRBV30	once	-	16	TRBJ2-7	CAWSLLWDNNSYEQYF	TGTGCCTGGAGTCTCCTGTGGGACAACAACTCCTACGAGCAGTACTTC
TRBV6-2/TRBV6-3	few	TRBD1	12	TRBJ1-1	CASSYSTGSAFF	TGTGCCAGCAGTTATTCGACAGGGAGTGCTTTCTTT
TRBV4-1	-	-	15	TRBJ1-4	CASSRWRATNEKLFF	TGCGCCAGCAGCCGGTGGCGCGCAACTAATGAAAAACTGTTTTTT
TRBV3-1	-	-	18	TRBJ1-6	CASSQDPRGVGYNSPLHF	TGTGCCAGCAGCCAAGATCCCAGGGGCGTCGGCTATAATTCACCCCTCCACTTT
TRBV27	many	-	13	TRBJ2-7	CASSLSHRTEQYF	TGTGCCAGCAGTTTATCTCACCGGACCGAGCAGTACTTC
TRBV18	-	-	15	TRBJ1-5	CASPWRNDPNQPQHF	TGTGCCAGCCCATGGAGGAATGACCCCAATCAGCCCCAGCATTTT
TRBV7-2	once	-	14	TRBJ2-7	CASSLFRGTYEQYF	TGTGCCAGCAGCTTGTTCAGGGGAACCTACGAGCAGTACTTC
TRBV5-5	-	-	14	TRBJ1-2	CASSLLWGSDGYTF	TGTGCCAGCAGCTTGTTGTGGGGGAGTGATGGCTACACCTTC
TRBV5-1	-	TRBD1	14	TRBJ1-1	CASSQGAGNTEAFF	TGCGCCAGCAGTCAGGGGGCAGGGAACACTGAAGCTTTCTTT
TRBV13	-	-	14	TRBJ1-2	CASSRGHNLYGYTF	TGTGCCAGCAGCCGGGGCCACAACCTCTATGGCTACACCTTC
TRBV11-2	few	-	11	TRBJ2-5	CASSTQETQYF	TGTGCCAGCAGCACCCAAGAGACCCAGTACTTC
TRBV11-2	-	TRBD1	14	TRBJ2-7	CASSLDPGGYEQYF	TGTGCCAGCAGCTTAGATCCAGGGGGCTACGAGCAGTACTTC
TRBV11-2	few	-	17	TRBJ2-2	CASSLGLATRVTGELFF	TGTGCCAGCAGCTTAGGGTTAGCGACAAGGGTGACCGGGGAGCTGTTTTTT
TRBV19	few	TRBD2	15	TRBJ2-1	CASSIETSGYNEQFF	TGTGCCAGTAGTATAGAAACTAGCGGATACAATGAGCAGTTCTTC
TRBV30	-	-	13	TRBJ1-4	CAWRGSVNEKLFF	TGTGCCTGGAGGGGCTCTGTAAATGAAAAACTGTTTTTT
TRBV19	-	TRBD1	13	TRBJ2-7	CASSKGQAYEQYF	TGTGCCAGTAGTAAGGGACAGGCCTACGAGCAGTACTTC
TRBV28	few	TRBD1	15	TRBJ1-1	CASTAPGTENTEAFF	TGTGCCAGCACCGCCCCCGGGACAGAGAACACTGAAGCTTTCTTT
TRBV5-1	-	TRBD1	15	TRBJ1-4	CASSLVQGANEKLFF	TGCGCCAGCAGCTTGGTACAGGGGGCTAATGAAAAACTGTTTTTT
TRBV7-3	-	-	14	TRBJ1-6	CASSLGQLNSPLHF	TGTGCCAGCAGCCTCGGACAGCTTAATTCACCCCTCCACTTT
TRBV5-6	-	TRBD1	15	TRBJ1-4	CASSMTGGGGEKLFF	TGTGCCAGCAGCATGACAGGGGGCGGTGGTGAAAAACTGTTTTTT
TRBV6-1	-	-	14	TRBJ1-4	CASSEWGEHEKLFF	TGTGCCAGCAGTGAGTGGGGGGAGCATGAAAAACTGTTTTTT
TRBV30	-	-	14	TRBJ2-7	CAWSVGGHTYEQYF	TGTGCCTGGAGTGTGGGGGGGCATACCTACGAGCAGTACTTC
TRBV3-1	-	-	12	TRBJ2-7	CASSDTRDFSYF	TGTGCCAGCAGCGATACCCGGGACTTCAGCTACTTC
TRBV5-1	-	-	15	TRBJ1-1	CASSLGTKWDTEAFF	TGCGCCAGCAGCTTGGGGACTAAATGGGACACTGAAGCTTTCTTT
TRBV20-1	-	-	12	TRBJ1-5	CSASPYNQPQHF	TGCAGTGCTAGCCCCTACAATCAGCCCCAGCATTTT
TRBV6-1	few	-	13	TRBJ2-1	CASSEDSPNEQFF	TGTGCCAGCAGTGAAGACAGTCCCAATGAGCAGTTCTTC
TRBV7-2	-	-	15	TRBJ1-6	CASSQRTANNSPLHF	TGTGCCAGCAGCCAGAGGACAGCGAATAATTCACCCCTCCACTTT
TRBV27	once	TRBD2	21	TRBJ2-1	CASSLSGLAGGRGGPYNEQFF	TGTGCCAGCAGTTTATCGGGACTAGCGGGAGGAAGGGGTGGGCCCTACAATGAGCAGTTCTTC
TRBV6-5	-	TRBD2	18	TRBJ2-1	CASSYPGLAGGTYNEQFF	TGTGCCAGCAGTTACCCAGGACTAGCGGGGGGAACCTACAATGAGCAGTTCTTC
TRBV20-1	-	-	13	TRBJ1-2	CSARDGGVGGYTF	TGCAGTGCTAGAGATGGAGGGGTCGGAGGCTACACCTTC
TRBV5-5	-	-	14	TRBJ2-7	CASRSGVSLYEQYF	TGTGCCAGCAGGTCAGGGGTTTCCCTCTACGAGCAGTACTTC
TRBV11-2	few	-	15	TRBJ1-2	CASSLDMGLGLGYTF	TGTGCCAGCAGCTTAGATATGGGTCTAGGTTTGGGCTACACCTTC
TRBV9	once	TRBD1	16	TRBJ2-2	CASSLSGTANTGELFF	TGTGCCAGCAGCTTATCCGGGACAGCGAACACCGGGGAGCTGTTTTTT
TRBV28	-	TRBD2	18	TRBJ2-7	CASSLWGSASGSTYEQYF	TGTGCCAGCAGTTTATGGGGTTCGGCTAGCGGATCGACCTACGAGCAGTACTTC
TRBV28	-	-	13	TRBJ2-7	CASGRGRVYEQYF	TGTGCCAGTGGACGGGGGAGAGTGTACGAGCAGTACTTC
TRBV20-1	-	-	14	TRBJ2-3	CSAHDGTSTDTQYF	TGCAGTGCGCACGACGGGACTAGCACAGATACGCAGTATTTT
TRBV28	few	-	12	TRBJ2-1	CASSLPGVGQFF	TGTGCCAGCAGTTTACCGGGGGTCGGGCAGTTCTTC
TRBV10-3	-	TRBD1	16	TRBJ2-7	CAISESQGQGPYEQYF	TGTGCCATCAGTGAGTCTCAGGGACAGGGCCCCTACGAGCAGTACTTC
TRBV11-2	-	-	14	TRBJ1-2	CASSLGHLNYGYTF	TGTGCCAGCAGCTTAGGACACTTAAACTATGGCTACACCTTC
TRBV20-1	-	-	15	TRBJ1-4	CSARGRGSTNEKLFF	TGCAGTGCTAGAGGGAGGGGGTCGACTAATGAAAAACTGTTTTTT
TRBV10-1	-	TRBD2	14	TRBJ2-5	CASYGRAGEETQYF	TGCGCCAGCTATGGAAGAGCGGGAGAAGAGACCCAGTACTTC
TRBV7-3	-	-	17	TRBJ2-6	CASSLPGPASEANVLTF	TGTGCCAGCAGCCTACCAGGACCTGCCAGCGAGGCCAACGTCCTGACTTTC
TRBV30	-	-	15	TRBJ2-3	CAWSVGLRSTDTQYF	TGTGCCTGGAGTGTAGGGTTGCGGAGCACAGATACGCAGTATTTT
TRBV7-2	-	-	12	TRBJ2-7	CASSPPAYEQYF	TGTGCCAGCAGCCCTCCCGCCTACGAGCAGTACTTC
TRBV19	few	TRBD1	14	TRBJ1-4	CASGVTGGTEKLFF	TGTGCCAGTGGCGTTACAGGGGGCACTGAAAAACTGTTTTTT
TRBV24-1	few	TRBD1	16	TRBJ1-2	CATSDLGQGLSYGYTF	TGTGCCACCAGTGACCTTGGACAGGGTTTGAGCTATGGCTACACCTTC
TRBV19	few	-	14	TRBJ1-6	CASSGAGENSPLHF	TGTGCCAGTAGTGGGGCAGGTGAAAATTCACCCCTCCACTTT
TRBV20-1	few	TRBD2	15	TRBJ2-7	CSAPRTSGSSYEQYF	TGCAGTGCTCCTCGGACTAGCGGAAGCTCCTACGAGCAGTACTTC
TRBV5-1	-	TRBD1	15	TRBJ2-2	CASSWTGGSTGELFF	TGCGCCAGCAGCTGGACAGGGGGCAGTACCGGGGAGCTGTTTTTT
TRBV27	few	-	16	TRBJ2-3	CASSLLATFSTDTQYF	TGTGCCAGCAGTTTGCTAGCCACGTTTAGCACAGATACGCAGTATTTT
TRBV5-5	-	-	15	TRBJ1-2	CASSFVTPGAEGYTF	TGTGCCAGCAGCTTCGTTACCCCGGGGGCAGAAGGCTACACCTTC
TRBV5-1	-	-	13	TRBJ2-2	CASSQLGTGELFF	TGCGCCAGCAGCCAACTAGGGACCGGGGAGCTGTTTTTT
TRBV7-9	-	-	14	TRBJ1-2	CASSPPGTLEGYTF	TGTGCCAGCAGCCCTCCGGGGACCCTGGAAGGCTACACCTTC
TRBV11-1	few	-	16	TRBJ2-7	CASSLVGPTSRYEQYF	TGTGCCAGCAGCTTAGTAGGACCAACTAGCAGATACGAGCAGTACTTC